This T cell receptor (beta chain) emerged from a study of T cells in Graves' hyperthyroidism and ophthalmopathy. Turning to the study itself: Before any treatment, at initial diagnosis, peripheral blood was collected.

Hyperthyroidism patients were newly diagnosed, had disease duration under 2 months, and were aged 18 to 65 years. Trimming took 4 bases from V and 13 from J; bases not matched to a gene: 8. Per the germline V gene, CDR1 is KGHDR and CDR2 is SFDVKD. The CDR3 is 14 amino acids. Ten or more counts support this clonotype. Antigen: not known. RNA transcripts provided the source from which TCR beta CDR3 regions were amplified. The HTBI primer set served for first-round RT-PCR of the TCR CDR3. One entry per CDR3 protein, called by TCRdb with MiXCR from the multiplex PCR reads. Of some 460,000 distinct CDR3 sequences in the sample, approximately 14% are singletons; the top ten hold approximately 7.5%. Overall study results and limits: Progression to ophthalmopathy was predicted a median of roughly 6.8 months early. Researchers found most expanded thyroid clonotypes above 0.001 in blood as well.

This sequence originates from a young woman with Graves' hyperthyroidism. The chain uses TRBV24-1 and TRBJ2-7, with 14 positions matching TRBD2. The sample was blood. CDR3 sequence: CATSEPGTSGSHYF. Here the CDR3 DNA reads TGTGCCACCAGTGAGCCCGGGACTAGCGGGAGTCATTACTTC.